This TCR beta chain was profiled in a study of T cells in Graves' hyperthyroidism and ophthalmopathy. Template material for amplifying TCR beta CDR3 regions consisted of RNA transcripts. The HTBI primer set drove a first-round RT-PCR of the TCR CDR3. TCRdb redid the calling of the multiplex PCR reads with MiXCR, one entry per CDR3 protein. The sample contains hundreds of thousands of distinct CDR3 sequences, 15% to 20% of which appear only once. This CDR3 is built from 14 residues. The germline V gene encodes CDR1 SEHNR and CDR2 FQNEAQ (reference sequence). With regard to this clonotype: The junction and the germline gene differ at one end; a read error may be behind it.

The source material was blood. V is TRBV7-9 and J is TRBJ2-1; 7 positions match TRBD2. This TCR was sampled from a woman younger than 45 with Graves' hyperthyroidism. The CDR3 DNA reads TGTGCCAGCAGCTCAGAAATCCCGACTAGCCGGTTGGTCTTC. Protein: CASSSEIPTSRLVF.